This T cell receptor beta chain was identified in a study of CD4 and CD8 cells across lung adenocarcinoma regions. This clonotype was counted between two and nine times. Samples came from patients with localized non-small cell lung adenocarcinoma. One entry per CDR3 protein, called by TCRdb with MiXCR from the PCR reads. The table has about 5,100 distinct CDR3 sequences, roughly 60% seen once; the top ten hold around 15%. The CDR3 spans 14 residues. CDR1 and CDR2 from the germline V gene are MNHNS and SASEGT. This sequence joins TRBV6-1 and TRBJ2-3; D is perhaps TRBD1 (6 bases). This receptor was taken from a male donor with lung adenocarcinoma. The CD4 and CD8 labels of this study may be unreliable. Material for sequencing was CD4+ T cells from the center of a lung tumor. Written as DNA, the CDR3 is TGTGCGGGCAGTGGGGGCCGTGGCCAAGATACGCAGTATTTT. As protein: CAGSGGRGQDTQYF.